One sample yielded the 32 T cell receptor beta chains listed below, sequenced in a study of blood T cell repertoires in COVID-19. Sequencing was performed with immunoSEQ multiplex PCR; in TCRdb, only in-frame clones are kept and a portion is missing. The sample has under 450,000 clones, over 75% seen once. The sequenced sample was PBMCs or T cells enriched from blood (not recorded which). These receptors were taken from a man aged 25 to 40 who had recovered from COVID-19.

The rearrangement links TRBV5-1 to TRBJ1-4; D unresolved. V was pared by 4 bases and J by 5 bases, with 15 bases between. This CDR3 is built from 15 residues. CDR1 and CDR2 from the germline V gene are SGHRS and YFSETQ. In nucleotides, the CDR3 is TGCGCCAGCAGCGGCACGGGTTACGGAAATGAAAAACTGTTTTTT. Encoded protein: CASSGTGYGNEKLFF. Using reference TRBV5-1 and TRBJ1-4 for the parts outside the CDR3, the full variable domain is KAGVTQTPRYLIKTRGQQVTLSCSPISGHRSVSWYQQTPGQGLQFLFEYFSETQRNKGNFPGRFSGRQFSNSRSEMNVSTLELGDSALYLCASSGTGYGNEKLFFGSGTQLSVL.

This clone was counted only a few times. The chain links TRBV23-1 to TRBJ1-2, with 11 bases aligning to TRBD1. TRBV23-1 qualifies as an ORF whose function is uncertain. This CDR3 has 15 residues. With V trimmed by 6 bases and J by 3 bases, 6 bases remained unmatched. The CDR3 DNA follows: TGCGCCAGCAGGTGCGGGACAGGGGGGGACTATGGCTACACCTTC. This encodes CASRCGTGGDYGYTF.

As DNA, the CDR3 is TGTGCCAGCAGCGTGATGGGACAGGGCAAGGACTATGGCTACACCTTC. Its translation is CASSVMGQGKDYGYTF. The J gene is TRBJ1-2, the V gene TRBV5-4, with 9 bases lining up with TRBD1. Per the germline V gene, CDR1 is SGHNT and CDR2 is YYREEE (reference sequence). Losses at the gene ends were 4 bases for V and 3 bases for J; bases not matched to a gene: 10. The CDR3 contains 16 residues. The full variable domain, completed using reference TRBV5-4 and TRBJ1-2, is ETGVTQSPTHLIKTRGQQVTLRCSSQSGHNTVSWYQQALGQGPQFIFQYYREEENGRGNFPPRFSGLQFPNYSSELNVNALELDDSALYLCASSVMGQGKDYGYTFGSGTRLTVV.

The chain recombines TRBV19 with TRBJ2-4; D might be TRBD2 (6 bases). Germline V lookup: CDR1 LNHDA, CDR2 SQIVND (reference sequence). The V and J ends lost 8 bases and 15 bases respectively, with 26 bases between them. This CDR3 has 14 amino acids. The CDR3 nucleotides are TGTGCCAGTCGGGCTACACGACGGGACTCCGATTCGTACTTC. This codes for CASRATRRDSDSYF.

This chain uses TRBV27 with TRBJ2-3; TRBD2 is a possible D gene (5 bases). CDR3 size: 12 residues. The V gene lost 4 bases and the J gene lost 6 bases, with 8 bases spanning the gap. The V gene's germline CDR1 is MNHEY and CDR2 SMNVEV (reference sequence). The CDR3 region is CASSSRGDTQYF. CDR3 DNA sequence: TGTGCCAGCAGTTCCCGAGGGGATACGCAGTATTTT.

This clone was observed a handful of times. The V gene is TRBV6-5, the J gene TRBJ1-2; 8 bases align to TRBD1. The germline gives CDR1 MNHEY, CDR2 SVGAGI. This CDR3 has 13 amino acids. J was trimmed by 6 bases and V by 8 bases; bases with no gene match: 8. In DNA form, the CDR3 reads TGTGCCAGCGGGTGGACAGGGACGGATGGCTACACCTTC. Protein sequence: CASGWTGTDGYTF.

The chain employs TRBV21-1 and TRBJ2-5; TRBD2, the D gene given by the table, was not confirmed from the DNA. TRBV21-1 is tagged as a pseudogene. CDR3 length: 13 residues. CDR3 amino acids: CASSNRGTETQYF. CDR3 in DNA: TGTGCCAGCAGCAATCGGGGGACGGAGACCCAGTACTTC.

The V gene is TRBV18, the J gene TRBJ2-1; no clear D. This CDR3 is built from 16 residues. V gave up 6 bases and J gave up 2 bases, with 17 bases separating them. Germline V gene data show CDR1 as KGHSH and CDR2 as LQKENI. The CDR3 bases are TGTGCCAGCTCCCCCGGGTCCCAAGGCACCTACAATGAGCAGTTCTTC. Amino acids: CASSPGSQGTYNEQFF.

The table lists this clone with a count of one. V is TRBV12-5 and J is TRBJ1-1, with 8 bases aligning to TRBD1. V shed 7 bases, J shed 1 base, and the junction held 8 bases outside the gene matches. This CDR3 spans 15 amino acids. Germline lookup yields CDR1 LGHNT and CDR2 FRNRAP. DNA for the CDR3: TGTGCTAGTGCTCTCCAAACAGGGGGGAACACTGAAGCTTTCTTT. It codes for CASALQTGGNTEAFF.

The rearrangement uses TRBV9 and TRBJ2-7; possibly TRBD2 for D (7 bases). Germline loops: CDR1 SGDLS, CDR2 YYNGEE. The CDR3 loop spans 17 amino acids. The V end was cut by 3 bases, the J end by 2 bases, with 21 bases between. The CDR3 protein is CASSAGGGGDRPYEQYF. DNA of the CDR3: TGTGCCAGCAGCGCGGGGGGAGGGGGAGACAGACCCTACGAGCAGTACTTC.

The genes are TRBV19 and TRBJ1-1; D ambiguous. CDR1 and CDR2 (germline): LNHDA, SQIVND (reference sequence). The length of the CDR3 is 15 residues. The germline V and J ends were trimmed by 4 bases and 3 bases, with 15 bases remaining between them. The CDR3 DNA follows: TGTGCCAGTAGTAATCTCTGGTCCGGGGACACTGAAGCTTTCTTT. This translates into CASSNLWSGDTEAFF.

The chain links TRBV7-6 to TRBJ1-1; 7 nucleotides agree with TRBD1. Unmatched junction bases numbered 8, after V lost 4 bases and J lost 3 bases. The CDR3 sequence is 15 residues long. In germline, CDR1 is SGHVS, CDR2 FNYEAQ. The CDR3 reads CASSSKTGADTEAFF. CDR3 nucleotide sequence: TGTGCCAGCAGCTCGAAAACAGGGGCCGACACTGAAGCTTTCTTT.

The table lists this clone with many counts. The rearrangement uses TRBV3-1 (or the pseudogene TRBV3-2) and TRBJ1-4, with TRBD1 matching over 7 bases. The germline CDR1 and CDR2 sequences are LGHDT and YNNKEL (reference sequence). This CDR3 region has 14 residues. V lost 4 bases to trimming and J lost 8 bases; unmatched junction nucleotides: 7. The CDR3 DNA follows: TGTGCCAGCAGCCGGCAGGGGGTAGGGGAAAAACTGTTTTTT. This sequence encodes CASSRQGVGEKLFF.

This clone has only a few counts. The chain uses TRBV27 and TRBJ1-5, with TRBD1 matching over 9 bases. The CDR3 spans 15 residues. V gave up 1 base and J gave up 4 bases; unmatched junction bases: 2. CDR1 and CDR2 from the germline V gene are MNHEY and SMNVEV (reference sequence). Written as DNA, the CDR3 is TGTGCCAGCAGTTTATACAGGGGGCAGAATCAGCCCCAGCATTTT. Translating gives CASSLYRGQNQPQHF.

J is TRBJ1-2 and V is TRBV6-6; D is unclear. The V end was cut by 10 bases, the J end by 4 bases, with 16 bases between. Germline CDR1 reads MNHNY; CDR2 reads SVGAGI (reference sequence). This CDR3 spans 13 amino acids. The CDR3 reads CATLQAVAYGYTF. Here the CDR3 DNA reads TGTGCCACCCTCCAGGCAGTCGCCTATGGCTACACCTTC.

This rearrangement joins TRBV3-1 (or the pseudogene TRBV3-2) to TRBJ1-5, with a possible D match to TRBD1 (6 bases). The CDR3 loop spans 17 amino acids. The V and J ends lost 1 base and 1 base respectively, with 14 bases between them. Germline values: CDR1 LGHDT, CDR2 YNNKEL (reference sequence). CDR3 residues: CASSQATSGASNQPQHF. The CDR3 bases are TGTGCCAGCAGCCAAGCGACCTCAGGGGCCAGCAATCAGCCCCAGCATTTT.

J is TRBJ2-2 and V is TRBV7-3, with 7 nucleotides matching TRBD1. The junction had 9 bases not matched to a gene; V was cut back by 6 bases and J by 2 bases. This CDR3 region has 16 residues. Germline V gives CDR1 SGHTA, CDR2 FQGTGA. In nucleotides, the CDR3 is TGTGCCAGCAGTCTCGGGACAGTCGCCAACACCGGGGAGCTGTTTTTT. It codes for CASSLGTVANTGELFF. The full variable domain, in which reference TRBV7-3 and TRBJ2-2 provide the parts outside the CDR3, is GAGVSQTPSNKVTEKGKYVELRCDPISGHTALYWYRQSLGQGPEFLIYFQGTGAADDSGLPNDRFFAVRPEGSVSTLKIQRTERGDSAVYLCASSLGTVANTGELFFGEGSRLTVL.

The chain joins TRBV29-1 to TRBJ1-2, with 8 bases matching TRBD1. The CDR3 has 14 amino acids. Germline V gene data show CDR1 as SQVTM and CDR2 as ANQGSEA. The J segment lost 8 bases and the V segment lost 6 bases, leaving 14 bases of the junction unmatched. CDR3 region: CSVPSQGAKSGYTF. The CDR3, as DNA: TGCAGCGTCCCTTCTCAGGGGGCGAAATCGGGCTACACCTTC.

The chain uses TRBV7-9 and TRBJ2-7; D unclear. Deletions cut 3 bases from V and 3 bases from J, with 9 bases between. This CDR3 region has 13 residues. Looked up from germline, CDR1 is SEHNR and CDR2 is FQNEAQ (reference sequence). CDR3 residues: CASSFREFYEQYF. The CDR3 nucleotides are TGTGCCAGCAGCTTTAGAGAGTTCTACGAGCAGTACTTC.

The CDR3 spells CASSLAGRRYEQYF. In nucleotides, the CDR3 is TGTGCCAGCAGCTTAGCGGGCAGACGATACGAGCAGTACTTC. This chain uses TRBV7-2 with TRBJ2-7; no reliable D call. V shed 0 bases and J shed 4 bases, with 10 bases lying between them. CDR3 length: 14 amino acids. Germline V gene sequence: CDR1 SGHTA, CDR2 FQGNSA.

This sequence joins TRBV18 and TRBJ2-7, with a possible D match to TRBD1 (6 bases). Trimming removed 2 bases from V and 0 bases from J, with 11 bases in between. The germline V gene encodes CDR1 KGHSH and CDR2 LQKENI. CDR3 length equals 15 residues. The CDR3 sequence: CASSPGTGSSYEQYF. The CDR3 nucleotides read TGTGCCAGCTCACCAGGTACAGGGAGCTCCTACGAGCAGTACTTC.

The chain has TRBV25-1 and TRBJ2-7; tentatively, D is TRBD1 (6 bases). The CDR3 runs 17 residues. From germline, CDR1 is MGHDK and CDR2 SYGVNS. V dropped 5 bases and J dropped 3 bases, with 23 bases sitting between them. The CDR3 coding sequence is TGTGCCAGCAGTCCTACCCAGGGGCAGGGAAGGGTCTACGAGCAGTACTTC. Its translation is CASSPTQGQGRVYEQYF.

This chain joins TRBV7-2 and TRBJ1-2, with a weak D call TRBD1 (6 bases). Germline V gene lookup returns CDR1 SGHTA and CDR2 FQGNSA. This CDR3 has 13 residues. V lost 1 base and J lost 8, with 11 bases in between. The CDR3 region has the DNA TGTGCCAGCAGCTTAGACAGGGCTGGGGGCTACACCTTC. This translates into CASSLDRAGGYTF.

The chain is built from TRBV4-2 and TRBJ2-3, with 7 bases that match TRBD1. Trimming removed 4 bases from V and 3 bases from J; junction bases left unmatched: 10. The CDR3 covers 16 residues. Looked up from germline, CDR1 is LGHNA and CDR2 is YNFKEQ. CDR3 protein: CASSLGQGVQTDTQYF. The CDR3 DNA sequence: TGTGCCAGCAGCCTAGGGCAGGGGGTTCAAACAGATACGCAGTATTTT.

There are a few counts of this clone. The gene calls are TRBV7-9 and TRBJ1-1, with 10 positions matching TRBD1. This CDR3 comprises 16 residues. From germline, CDR1 is SEHNR and CDR2 FQNEAQ (reference sequence). V was clipped by 3 bases and J by 0 bases; unmatched bases: 4. DNA for the CDR3: TGTGCCAGCAGCTTGGGGACAGGGGTAGTGAACACTGAAGCTTTCTTT. Translation: CASSLGTGVVNTEAFF.

This clone was observed once. The chain employs TRBV5-5 and TRBJ1-1; 8 bases are a match to TRBD1. Trimming took 4 bases from V and 1 from J; bases not matched to a gene: 12. CDR1 is SGHKS, CDR2 YYEKEE, per germline (reference sequence). The CDR3 is made up of 17 amino acids. The CDR3 loop reads CASSDQDREIWNTEAFF. DNA of the CDR3: TGTGCCAGCAGCGATCAGGACAGGGAAATTTGGAACACTGAAGCTTTCTTT.

The chain joins TRBV10-3 to TRBJ1-2; no reliable D call. The CDR3 spans 12 residues. The V end lost 3 bases, the J end lost 8 bases, and 10 bases lay between the germline ends. CDR1 ENHRY and CDR2 SYGVKD come from the germline V gene. Here the CDR3 reads CAISEREEGYTF. The CDR3, as DNA: TGTGCCATCAGTGAAAGGGAGGAAGGCTACACCTTC.

The chain joins TRBV7-6 to TRBJ1-1; no clear D gene. With 2 bases removed from V and 4 bases from J, the gap between germline ends came to 14 bases. The CDR3 has 15 amino acids. CDR1 and CDR2 (germline): SGHVS, FNYEAQ. The CDR3 reads CASSLSGSISTEAFF. The CDR3 DNA is TGTGCCAGCAGCTTATCGGGTTCTATCTCCACTGAAGCTTTCTTT.

The J gene is TRBJ2-3, the V gene TRBV19, with D possibly matching TRBD2 (6 bases). CDR1 is LNHDA, CDR2 SQIVND, per germline (reference sequence). This CDR3 contains 15 residues. V was clipped by 9 bases and J by 0 bases, with 16 bases between them. The chain's CDR3 is CASQAGRASTDTQYF. CDR3 nucleotide sequence: TGTGCCAGCCAAGCGGGCCGAGCTAGCACAGATACGCAGTATTTT.

The chain has TRBV2 and TRBJ2-3; D is perhaps TRBD2 (6 bases). Germline-derived CDR1 and CDR2 are SNHLY and FYNNEI. Trimming took off 6 bases at V and 0 bases at J, with 10 bases between the two ends. The CDR3 runs to 14 residues. CDR3 sequence: CASRAGSSTDTQYF. Written as DNA, the CDR3 is TGTGCCAGCAGGGCGGGGTCGAGCACAGATACGCAGTATTTT.

This rearrangement joins TRBV5-1 to TRBJ2-7; TRBD1 matches at 9 bases. The CDR3 runs 14 residues. V was pared by 2 bases and J by 6 bases, with 6 bases of the junction left unmatched. Germline CDR1 reads SGHRS; CDR2 reads YFSETQ. The chain's CDR3 is CASSFIGQGTEQYF. In nucleotides, the CDR3 is TGCGCCAGCAGCTTTATCGGACAGGGGACCGAGCAGTACTTC.

The chain employs TRBV14 and TRBJ2-7; weak D call: TRBD2 (6 bases). V was shortened by 4 bases and J by 3 bases, with 13 bases between the two germline ends. CDR1 SGHDN and CDR2 FVKESK come from the germline V gene. CDR3 size: 14 residues. CDR3 in amino acids: CASSPSLGGYEQYF. CDR3 sequence (DNA): TGTGCCAGCAGCCCGTCGCTGGGGGGCTACGAGCAGTACTTC.